This T cell receptor beta chain was observed in a study of blood T cell repertoires in COVID-19. The method was immunoSEQ multiplex PCR; TCRdb's version includes in-frame clones alone and lacks a portion of them. The table shows around 400,000 clones, with roughly nine tenths occurring only once. Donors in Cohort 3 counted as recovered after two negative PCRs, clearance, or symptom resolution. The ends lost 5 bases at V and 3 bases at J; junction bases unmatched: 10. From germline, CDR1 is SGHTA and CDR2 FQGTGA. The CDR3 has 17 residues. The chain links TRBV7-3 to TRBJ2-1, with TRBD2 identical over 10 bases. The sequencing sample was made of PBMCs or T cells enriched from blood (not recorded which). This sequence was found in a woman in her twenties or thirties who had recovered from COVID-19. The CDR3, as DNA: TGTGCCAGCAGCGCACGAACCCTAGCGGGGGTCTACAATGAGCAGTTCTTC. Translated: CASSARTLAGVYNEQFF.